The rows below give T cell receptor beta chains drawn from one sample of a study of cytomegalovirus exposure and HLA in healthy donors. Profiled with immunoSEQ multiplex PCR; TCRdb holds only in-frame clones, not every one. This sample has around 130,000 clones, with 65% to 90% found just once. Sequencing used PBMCs. Source of these receptors: a man between 18 and 35 years old in good health and CMV-seronegative. CDR3s include the opening cysteine and the closing phenylalanine or tryptophan.

TRBJ2-1 TRBV6-4 CASTLTPGNEQFF
TRBJ1-4 TRBV27 CASRFLGGTGNEKLFF
TRBJ1-1 TRBV9 CASSVGQGYGITEAFF
TRBJ1-2 TRBV7-2 CASSFNGAPDYGYTF
TRBJ2-2 TRBV5-1 CASSLSLAGGLKLNTGELFF
TRBJ2-7 TRBV11-2 CASSPRRDRGLHEQYF
TRBJ1-1 TRBV27 CASRNSPGGTEAFF
TRBJ1-1 TRBV5-4 CASRDSGQKIEAFF
TRBJ1-1 TRBV9 CASSVGGHMNTEAFF
TRBJ2-7 TRBV5-1 CASSTYPSGTGDEQYF
TRBJ1-5 TRBV27 CASSTLTGINQPQHF
TRBJ1-4 TRBV9 CASSSRTGKKGEKLFF
TRBJ1-5 TRBV7-8 CASSLEANRAVNNQPQHF
TRBJ2-3 TRBV9 CASSVAASGYTDTQYF
TRBJ2-2 TRBV9 CASSVGLAVNTGELFF
TRBJ2-7 TRBV13 CASSTRQVRDEQYF
TRBJ2-6 TRBV7-3 CASSTFLGQGSRSGANVLTF
TRBJ1-1 TRBV7-2 CASSLDPGGNTEAFF
TRBJ1-2 TRBV30 CAWTGRHYGYTF
TRBJ2-7 TRBV9 CASSLSLSYEQYF
TRBJ1-2 TRBV27 CATSAGDGYTF
TRBJ1-6 TRBV2 CASSGQLNSPLHF
TRBJ1-1 TRBV6-6 CASSYGTSPTEAFF
TRBJ2-1 TRBV4-3 CASSQEALPTADSEQFF
TRBJ1-4 TRBV7-2 CASSLVGAGTNEKLFF
TRBJ2-1 TRBV5-1 CASRRERGVYNEQFF
TRBJ1-2 TRBV7-2 CASSLDRVNYGYTF
TRBJ2-1 TRBV25-1 CASSESGLADRQFF
TRBJ2-7 TRBV6-1 CASSEALDRYEQYF
TRBJ2-3 TRBV5-4 CASSSRTGGTDTQYF
TRBJ2-7 TRBV28 CASSYGGPTNEQYF
TRBJ1-2 TRBV12-5 CASGQGTGLPYGYTF
TRBJ1-2 TRBV19 CASSTRQNSNYGYTF
TRBJ2-7 TRBV4-3 CASSLKHGQGPTYEQYF
TRBJ1-2 TRBV18 CASSPPGDFPRKGGYTF
TRBJ2-7 TRBV19 CASSPSGTYEQYF
TRBJ2-3 TRBV4-1 CASSQETSSGTDTQYF
TRBJ1-2 TRBV29-1 CSVEISYRKTHGYTF
TRBJ1-2 TRBV9 CASSVAQEAVYGYTF
TRBJ1-1 TRBV7-8 CASSVLTGFRSGTEAFF
TRBJ2-7 TRBV20-1 CSATWRAEQYF
TRBJ2-7 TRBV7-3 CASSLGGRDYEQYF
TRBJ1-2 TRBV5-1 CASSRLDQAMSYGYTF
TRBJ1-1 TRBV14 CASSQRDRGSTEAFF
TRBJ2-4 TRBV4-2 CASSQDGGLAKNIQYF
TRBJ1-3 TRBV30 CASDIGPYTIYF
TRBJ2-1 TRBV7-6 CASSVPRGTDNEQFF
TRBJ2-3 TRBV7-2 CASSLVHGDTQYF
TRBJ1-2 TRBV15 CATSSHRGGRQNYGYTF
TRBJ1-1 TRBV6-5 CASSAKVNTEAFF
TRBJ2-3 TRBV30 CAWGGTSGAGDTQYF
TRBJ2-1 TRBV6-5 CASSTRDYNEQFF
TRBJ2-1 TRBV29-1 CSVGQGNYNEQFF
TRBJ2-2 TRBV30 CACGGSTNTGELFF
NA TRBV6-6 CASSPPPSYEQYF